This section outlines one TCR beta chain sequence together with its context. This clonotype showed up many times. The specificity of this receptor is unknown. No quality values exist for individual bases; no much larger clone is one base distant. The meaning of the sample's time point label: newly diagnosed GD, antithyroid drugs for less than 3 months. For both TCR sequencing and RNA sequencing, RNA was extracted from PBMCs using TRIzol. Graves' disease was diagnosed according to American Thyroid Association guidelines. Patients for the study were recruited at an endocrinology department in Xi'an, China. Each patient gave around 9 milliliters of peripheral blood, collected in an EDTA anticoagulant tube. Ficoll Paque Plus density gradient separation was used to isolate PBMCs, and no further T cell sorting was done. RNA quality was checked with an Agilent 2100 Bioanalyzer and agarose gel, and concentration with a NanoDrop 2000.

Trimming leaves V shorter by 8 bases and J shorter by 6 bases, with the junction holding 16 bases beyond the gene matches. The CDR3 holds 18 amino acids from the cysteine to the phenylalanine. The DNA shown is the 54-base CDR3, in frame from base 1. The data derive from a study of regulatory T cells in long-lasting Graves disease (TCRdb year 2021). Regarding the research as a whole: In the newly diagnosed Graves' disease group, patients had been taking antithyroid drugs for less than 3 months. This study used TCR sequencing and RNA sequencing of peripheral blood to compare persistent Graves' disease patients against newly diagnosed Graves' disease patients. The study took place in China and was registered as a clinical trial. A total of roughly 33 samples underwent TCR sequencing: some 13 from persistent and roughly 20 from newly diagnosed Graves' disease patients.

Libraries were made using multiplex PCR. The sequencing machine was an Illumina HiSeq 4000. CDR3 regions were amplified by Arm-PCR with iRepertoire HTBI primers to construct TCR beta libraries. PCR products were gel purified before sequencing. Regarding the original processing steps: Across samples, 62 TRBV and roughly 13 TRBJ segments were identified and used for gene usage analysis of CDR3 amino acid clonotypes. Filtered high-quality paired reads were merged into contigs using COPE and FqMerger. BLAST was used to align contigs to IMGT TRBV, TRBD and TRBJ reference genes, with CDR3 defined following IMGT. Clonotypes above 0.1% frequency were classified as highly expanded clones. Shannon entropy served as the measure of repertoire diversity, while the Gini coefficient captured V-J evenness. Clonotypes shared by more than one individual were considered public. The raw public data were reprocessed by TCRdb itself: fastp quality trimming at Q25, MiXCR clonotype calling, in-frame beta chains only. Rows merge per CDR3 protein into single entries with the most common DNA and genes. TCRdb's processing, not the authors' own work, is the source of the V and J calls. The sample profile shows 520,000 or so distinct CDR3 sequences; around 11% of them were found once. Roughly 8.2% of the sample is taken by the ten largest.

Overall results and qualifications from the work: Only peripheral blood was studied, because thyroid tissue, the primary lesion, was inaccessible. Sequencing and analysis were limited to the TCR beta chain. The authors noted that the small sample size was a limitation that may lower accuracy. Persistent patients shared more public clonotypes among themselves (2,741) than newly diagnosed patients did (over 950). Persistent disease showed preferential use of TRBV28, TRBJ1-2 and TRBJ2-5, whereas newly diagnosed disease favored TRBV20-1 and TRBJ2-1. Compared with newly diagnosed patients, persistent Graves' disease patients had lower TCR Shannon entropy and fewer highly expanded clones, which suggests clonal expansion.

These data are also associated with another study on T cells in Graves' hyperthyroidism and ophthalmopathy. As the second paper documents: Stable Graves' hyperthyroidism was defined as no progression to ophthalmopathy during 18 months of follow-up. Hyperthyroidism patients were newly diagnosed, had a disease duration of under 2 months, and were aged 18 to 65 years. The study excluded patients with uncontrolled infections, other autoimmune diseases, pregnancy or lactation. Diagnoses were established on the basis of clinical symptoms, serum thyroxine and TRAb, thyroid ultrasound, and orbital computed tomography. A first-round RT-PCR of the TCR CDR3 used the HTBI primer set with the Qiagen OneStep RT-PCR kit. Most expanded thyroid clonotypes (frequency above 0.001) were also detected in blood, a finding suggesting that blood repertoires may reflect thyroid immune responses. A 13 V-J signature model separated ophthalmopathy from stable hyperthyroidism, with about 90% sensitivity and just under 84% specificity in cross-validation and 80%/75% in testing. During validation, the model predicted progression to ophthalmopathy a median of around 6 months ahead of onset, with almost 71% sensitivity and 72% to 80% specificity. TCR V-J signatures able to tell the groups apart were searched for in a discovery cohort of 90 to 100 patients, of whom over 40 had Graves' ophthalmopathy and about 60 had stable Graves' hyperthyroidism. Prospective prediction of ophthalmopathy was tested in an independent validation cohort of under 20 hyperthyroidism patients and some 17 patients who later progressed to ophthalmopathy. The 95 to 100 discovery patients were randomly divided into training and test sets at a 7:3 ratio. The study also compared thyroid tissue and blood T-cell repertoires from about 6 Graves' hyperthyroidism patients. Once sampling was done, hyperthyroidism patients were given methimazole at a starting dose of 30 mg daily, whereas ophthalmopathy patients were given high-dose intravenous methylprednisolone. Libraries were constructed in a second round of multiplex PCR, after which size selection and purification were performed. Paired-end sequencing of the libraries was performed with 100 bp reads on an Illumina HiSeq2000. SOAPnuke was used to process the raw data, throwing out any read that contained adapters or uncalled bases, had a mean Phred below 15, or lacked an exact constant-primer or identifier match. COPE v1.2.5 was used to merge high-quality paired reads, and clonotypes were defined as unique nucleotide sequences. Clonotypes were aligned to IMGT TRBV, TRBD and TRBJ reference segments using MiTCR v1.1. The analysis included only V-J combinations with a frequency above 0.0001, which together covered more than 99% of the repertoires. The TCS score was defined as the ratio of F50 (clonal expansion) to E x V (chaos), calculated using BLOSUM62-based TCRdist between CDR3 peptides within each V-J. Welch's t-statistics and random forest reduced just over 500 V-J features to roughly 13, which were used in a naive Bayes classifier (R e1071). Sample size was not statistically predetermined, and investigators were not blinded to group allocation. The paper describes TCR Vbeta CDR3 sequencing of around 130 peripheral blood samples, made up of 43 ophthalmopathy patients, roughly 80 hyperthyroidism patients and 17 progressor patients.

The chain joins TRBV12-3 or TRBV12-4 to TRBJ2-1; TRBD2 agrees with 13 junctional bases. The specimen was peripheral blood mononuclear cells (PBMCs), collected at new diagnosis, from a patient treated with antithyroid drugs. This receptor was identified in a woman aged 25 to 39 with Graves disease. Donor details come from another sample of the same person, matched by shared clones. In nucleotides, the sequence is TGTGCCAGCCTCCCCCTAGGCCCGGGACTAGCGGGAAGCAATGAGCAGTTCTTC. The resulting protein is CASLPLGPGLAGSNEQFF.